This T cell receptor (beta chain) was recovered during a study of Ad26.COV2.S vaccination and SARS-CoV-2 variants. For the study at large: Recipients of Ad26.COV2.S got it intramuscularly, once or twice 56 days apart. Study findings and constraints: Participants in the vaccine arm had higher spike-specific TCR breadth; placebo recipients had lower.

As for this clone: The antigen remains undetermined.

The treatment was: roughly 18 received Ad26.COV2.S at low or high dose, single or two shots; 5 received placebo; per-sample allocation not given. Repertoires come from day 63 after the first vaccine or placebo injection. Per germline, CDR1 SGHTA and CDR2 FQGNSA. Trimming took 5 bases from V and 1 from J; bases not matched to a gene: 3. The CDR3 contains 14 residues. The assay was immunoSEQ multiplex PCR, and TCRdb's table has in-frame clones only and misses some. The sample yields under 400,000 clones, around 87% seen once. The chain combines TRBV7-2 with TRBJ2-3; the match to TRBD2 covers 7 bases. Sequences were derived from peripheral blood, sampled in a trial of Ad26.COV2.S vaccine versus placebo. This sequence originates from a person between 18 and 59 years old who received the Ad26.COV2.S COVID-19 vaccine or a placebo. CDR3 DNA: TGTGCCAGCAGCCCCACTAGCGGCACAGATACGCAGTATTTT. Its protein is CASSPTSGTDTQYF. Combining the CDR3 with reference TRBV7-2 and TRBJ2-3 gives the whole variable domain GAGVSQSPSNKVTEKGKDVELRCDPISGHTALYWYRQSLGQGLEFLIYFQGNSAPDKSGLPSDRFSAERTGGSVSTLTIQRTQQEDSAVYLCASSPTSGTDTQYFGPGTRLTVL.